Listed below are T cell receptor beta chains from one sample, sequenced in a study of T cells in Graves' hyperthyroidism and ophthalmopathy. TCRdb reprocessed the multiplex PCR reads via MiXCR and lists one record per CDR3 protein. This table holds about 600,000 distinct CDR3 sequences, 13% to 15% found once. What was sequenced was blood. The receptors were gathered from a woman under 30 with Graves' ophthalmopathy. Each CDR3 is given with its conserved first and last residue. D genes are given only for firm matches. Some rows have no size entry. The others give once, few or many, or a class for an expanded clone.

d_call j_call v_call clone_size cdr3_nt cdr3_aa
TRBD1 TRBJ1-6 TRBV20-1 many TGCAGTGCTAGAGATGGGGGGGACAGGGGTTCACCCCTCCACTTT CSARDGGDRGSPLHF
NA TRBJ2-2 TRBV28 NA TGTGCCAGCAGAGGAATGGGTCTCGGGACCGGGGAGCTGTTTTTT CASRGMGLGTGELFF
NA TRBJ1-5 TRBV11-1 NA TGTGCCCGCAGCTTAGCTGGGAATGGGCAGCCCCAGCATTTT CARSLAGNGQPQHF
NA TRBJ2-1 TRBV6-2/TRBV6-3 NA TGTGCCAGCAGTTTAGTCGGTCCCTCTTATAATGAGCAGTTCTTC CASSLVGPSYNEQFF
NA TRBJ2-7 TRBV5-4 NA TGTGCCAGCAGCTCCTCGGGGGTAGGCTACGAGCAGTACTTC CASSSSGVGYEQYF
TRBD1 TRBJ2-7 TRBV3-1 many TGTGCCAGCAGCCAAGAGGGGACAGGGACCGGGGAGCAGTACTTC CASSQEGTGTGEQYF
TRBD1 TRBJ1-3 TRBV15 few TGTGCCACCAGCCTTCGGGACAGGGCCTTCTCTGGAAACACCATATATTTT CATSLRDRAFSGNTIYF
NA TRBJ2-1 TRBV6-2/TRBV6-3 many TGTGCCAGCAGTTACTCGCAGGGTCTTAACAATGAGCAGTTCTTC CASSYSQGLNNEQFF
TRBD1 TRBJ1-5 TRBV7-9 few TGTGCCAGCAGCTTCGGTGGGACAGGGTCCCGTTTGGCAAATCAGCCCCAGCATTTT CASSFGGTGSRLANQPQHF
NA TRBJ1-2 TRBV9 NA TGTGCCAGCAGCGTTGCAGCTAACTATGGCTACACCTTC CASSVAANYGYTF
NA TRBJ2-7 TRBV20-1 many TGCAGTGCTGCAGGCAACAGTGTCTCCTACGAGCAGTACTTC CSAAGNSVSYEQYF
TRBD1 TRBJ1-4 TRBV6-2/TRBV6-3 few TGTGCCAGCAGTGGTGCCGGGACAGGGGACGAAAAACTGTTTTTT CASSGAGTGDEKLFF
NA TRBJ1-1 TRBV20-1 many TGCAGTGCCCCAGTCATAGGGGGATCGAACACTGAAGCTTTCTTT CSAPVIGGSNTEAFF
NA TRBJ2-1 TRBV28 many TGTGCCAGCACTCTCCCGACAGGAAACTACAATGAGCAGTTCTTC CASTLPTGNYNEQFF
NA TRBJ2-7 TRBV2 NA TGTGCCAGCAGTAATGACGGACACAACGAGCAGTACTTC CASSNDGHNEQYF
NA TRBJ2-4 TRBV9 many TGTGCCAGCAGCGTCCCAAACATTCAGTACTTC CASSVPNIQYF
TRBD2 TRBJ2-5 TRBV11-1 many TGTGCCAGCAGCTTCACTAGCGGGAGTTTCGAAGAGACCCAGTACTTC CASSFTSGSFEETQYF
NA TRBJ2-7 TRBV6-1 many TGTGCCAGCAGTAACCCCACTGACTACTCCTACGAGCAGTACTTC CASSNPTDYSYEQYF
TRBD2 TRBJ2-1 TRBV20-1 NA TGCAGTGCTAGACTCCCGGGACTAGCGGGAGGGCCGAACTCCACCTACAATGAGCAGTTCTTC CSARLPGLAGGPNSTYNEQFF
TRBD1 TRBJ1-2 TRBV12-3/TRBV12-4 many TGTGCCAGCAGTCCACAGGGGGCTGACTATGGCTACACCTTC CASSPQGADYGYTF
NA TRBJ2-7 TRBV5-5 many TGTGCCAGCAGCTTGTGGGAAGGGAACTACGAGCAGTACTTC CASSLWEGNYEQYF
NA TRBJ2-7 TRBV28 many TGTGCCAGCAGGCTCAGGGGGGAGACCTACGAGCAGTACTTC CASRLRGETYEQYF
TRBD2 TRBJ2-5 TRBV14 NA TGTGCCAGCAGCCCCGGACTAGCGGGAGGACGGGAGACCCAGTACTTC CASSPGLAGGRETQYF
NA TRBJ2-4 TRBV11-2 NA TGTGCCAGCAGCTTGGGTGTGGGGGAGAGGGGAAACATTCAGTACTTC CASSLGVGERGNIQYF
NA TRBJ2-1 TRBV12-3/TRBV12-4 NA TGTGCCAGCAGTAGCGACCTAGGCAGGGTCGATGAGCAGTTCTTC CASSSDLGRVDEQFF
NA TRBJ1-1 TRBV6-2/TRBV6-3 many TGTGCCAGCAGTATGACAGCAAACACTGAAGCTTTCTTT CASSMTANTEAFF
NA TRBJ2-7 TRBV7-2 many TGTGCCAGCAGCTTAGACCTCAGGACTCCGCAAGCCTACGAGCAGTACTTC CASSLDLRTPQAYEQYF
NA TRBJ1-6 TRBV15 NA TGTGCCACCCGCGTATACAATTCACCCCTCCACTTT CATRVYNSPLHF
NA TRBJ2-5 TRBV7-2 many TGTGCCAGCAGCCAGGGAGCGATGGGGCAGGCCCAGAAGACCCAGTACTTC CASSQGAMGQAQKTQYF
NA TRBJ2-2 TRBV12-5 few TGTGCTAGTGGTATCTTCCTGGACACCGGGGAGCTGTTTTTT CASGIFLDTGELFF
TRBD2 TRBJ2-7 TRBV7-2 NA TGTGCCAGCAGCCCGGGGACTAGCGGGACCTACTACGAGCAGTACTTC CASSPGTSGTYYEQYF
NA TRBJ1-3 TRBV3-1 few TGTGCCAGCAGCCAAGGCCGCAGGGGTGGTTCTGGAAACACCATATATTTT CASSQGRRGGSGNTIYF
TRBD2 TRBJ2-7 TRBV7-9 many TGTGCCAGCAGCTTAAGTCCAAGCGGGACCCACGAGCAGTACTTC CASSLSPSGTHEQYF
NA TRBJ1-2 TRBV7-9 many TGTGCCAGCAGCTCAGGACAGACTAACTATGGCTACACCTTC CASSSGQTNYGYTF
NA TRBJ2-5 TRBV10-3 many TGTGCCATCAGCGACTCGACGGGTAGCGGCCCAGAGACCCAGTACTTC CAISDSTGSGPETQYF
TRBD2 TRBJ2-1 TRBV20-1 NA TGCAGGGGTTTGGGACTAGCGGGAAAGAGCTCCTACAATGAGCAGTTCTTC CRGLGLAGKSSYNEQFF
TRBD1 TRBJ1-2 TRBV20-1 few TGCAGTGCTAGGGACAGGGGGCATGGCTACACCTTC CSARDRGHGYTF
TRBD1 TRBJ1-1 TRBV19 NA TGTGCCAGTACCATGGGGACAGCCTACACTGAAGCTTTCTTT CASTMGTAYTEAFF
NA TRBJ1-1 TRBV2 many TGTGCCAGCAGTGAGGGGGGGGATCGGAGCTCTGAAGCTTTCTTT CASSEGGDRSSEAFF
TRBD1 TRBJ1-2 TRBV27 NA TGTGCCAGCAGTTTATCGTGGGGACAGGGGGCGATTGATGGCTACACCTTC CASSLSWGQGAIDGYTF
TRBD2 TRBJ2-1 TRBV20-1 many TGCAGTGCTAAGGCGGGAGCGAATGAGCAGTTCTTC CSAKAGANEQFF
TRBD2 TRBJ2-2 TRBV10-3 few TGTGCCGGCTCTAGCGGGAGGGCCGGAGACACCGGGGAGCTGTTTTTT CAGSSGRAGDTGELFF
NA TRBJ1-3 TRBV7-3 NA TGTGCCAGCAGCCCTCAGAGGGTATGGGGAAACACCATATATTTT CASSPQRVWGNTIYF
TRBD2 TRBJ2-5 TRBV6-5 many TGTGCCAGCAGTTACGAGGGGACTAGCGGGAGGGAGACCCAGTACTTC CASSYEGTSGRETQYF
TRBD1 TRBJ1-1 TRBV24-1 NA TGTGCCACCAGTGATTCCGGGCAGGGGGCGCAGGGCACTGAAGCTTTCTTT CATSDSGQGAQGTEAFF
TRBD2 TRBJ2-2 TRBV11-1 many TGTGCCAGCAGCCACGGTAGCGGGAGTCCCGGGGAGCTGTTTTTT CASSHGSGSPGELFF
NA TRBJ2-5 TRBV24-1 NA TGTGCCACCAGTGAGTTCACGGCGGAGACCCAGTACTTC CATSEFTAETQYF
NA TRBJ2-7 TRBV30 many TGTGCCTGGAGTGTAGGAAGTACCTACGAGCAGTACTTC CAWSVGSTYEQYF
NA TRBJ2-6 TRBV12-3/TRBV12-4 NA TGTGCCAGCAAACCCACCACTGGGGCCAACGTCCTGACTTTC CASKPTTGANVLTF
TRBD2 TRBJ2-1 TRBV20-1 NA TGCAGTGCTAGAGGACTAGCGGGAGGGGGTGATGAGCAGTTCTTC CSARGLAGGGDEQFF
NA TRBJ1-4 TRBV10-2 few TGCGCCAGCAGTGACACAACTAATGAAAAACTGTTTTTT CASSDTTNEKLFF
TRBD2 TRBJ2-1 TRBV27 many TGTGCCAGCAGACCACTCAGCGGGACCTCCTACAATGAGCAGTTCTTC CASRPLSGTSYNEQFF
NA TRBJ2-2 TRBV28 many TGTGCCAGCAACGTCAGGGAAAACACCGGGGAGCTGTTTTTT CASNVRENTGELFF
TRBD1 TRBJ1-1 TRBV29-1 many TGCAGCGTTGAGACAGGGGGACGGACTGAAGCTTTCTTT CSVETGGRTEAFF
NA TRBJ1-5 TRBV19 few TGTGCCAGTAGTATAGAAGGGGGGCAAGGGCAGCCCCAGCATTTT CASSIEGGQGQPQHF